The present T cell receptor beta chain was sequenced within a study of shared clonotypes between healthy human individuals. The data were produced by immunoSEQ multiplex PCR, yet TCRdb's version contains in-frame clones alone and is incomplete. This table holds approximately 240,000 clones, about 65% found once. This CDR3 has 13 amino acids. Trimming stripped 10 bases from V and 4 bases from J, with 16 bases between. Germline V gives CDR1 LNHDA, CDR2 SQIVND (reference sequence). This clone has at least ten counts. The TCR sequence derives from a man under 40 in good health. The V call is TRBV19, the J call TRBJ1-2; perhaps TRBD1 as D (6 bases). The material sequenced was memory CD4+ T cells sorted from blood. Subset given: CD45RA-negative fraction. The CDR3 sequence: CATPDGGSYGYTF. The CDR3, as DNA: TGTGCCACGCCGGACGGGGGCAGCTATGGCTACACCTTC.